This T cell receptor (beta chain) was observed in a study of cytomegalovirus exposure and HLA in healthy donors. Amplification used 60 Vbeta primers and 13 Jbeta primers. Measured with immunoSEQ multiplex PCR; TCRdb has only the in-frame clones, and not every one. The sample contains about 170,000 clones, 73% of which appear only once. This CDR3 is built from 13 residues. Germline V CDR1 and CDR2: MNHNS, SASEGT. Germline trimming cut 4 bases from V and 5 bases from J; bases unmatched to any gene: 3. This TCR derives from a woman aged 18-35 years in good health and CMV-seropositive. The rearrangement uses TRBV6-1 and TRBJ2-5; 8 nucleotides line up with TRBD1. Sequencing was done on a sample of PBMCs. CDR3 in DNA: TGTGCCAGCAGTGCCACAGGGGGGGAGACCCAGTACTTC. This encodes CASSATGGETQYF.